Below, 10 T cell receptor beta chains from the same sample are listed, as sequenced in a study of CD8 T cells in Susac syndrome (dated by TCRdb to the late 2010s). Library generation was performed with the immunoSEQ multiplex PCR assay. RNA was extracted using the RNeasy kit, and about 0.5 to 1 ug of the RNA was reverse transcribed with random hexamers. TCRdb's own reprocessing of the public reads used fastp at Q25 and MiXCR and kept productive beta chains. Rows are unified per CDR3 protein, each entry keeping the most common DNA and genes. This sample lists around 120,000 distinct CDR3 sequences; roughly 94% were detected once. The top ten clonotypes cover 0.1% to 0.15% of the sample. The sequenced material came from CD4+ T cells from PBMCs. The receptors originated from a human donor with multiple sclerosis.

The V and J genes are TRBV5-1 and TRBJ1-1; D is possibly TRBD1 (6 bases). This CDR3 is built from 15 residues. Trimming left V 0 bases short and J 1 base short, with 10 bases between. Looked up from germline, CDR1 is SGHRS and CDR2 is YFSETQ. This CDR3 is CASSLEGVTNTEAFF. CDR3 nucleotide sequence: TGCGCCAGCAGCTTGGAGGGGGTGACGAACACTGAAGCTTTCTTT.

The rearrangement links TRBV5-1 to TRBJ2-3; maybe TRBD2 (6 bases). Trimming removed 1 base at V and 0 bases at J, with 9 bases between. CDR3 length: 15 amino acids. CDR1 and CDR2 (germline): SGHRS, YFSETQ. This CDR3 reads CASSLLRGSTDTQYF. CDR3 bases: TGCGCCAGCAGCTTGTTGCGGGGAAGCACAGATACGCAGTATTTT.

The chain carries TRBV4-1 and TRBJ1-5; tentatively, D is TRBD1 (5 bases). This CDR3 contains 14 residues. The germline V gene encodes CDR1 MGHRA and CDR2 YSYEKL. Trimming pared 0 bases from V and 7 bases from J, leaving 10 bases between. The CDR3 sequence is CASSQEGEGQPQHF. The CDR3 DNA follows: TGCGCCAGCAGCCAAGAGGGGGAGGGACAGCCCCAGCATTTT.

This chain joins TRBV6-5 and TRBJ1-5; D ambiguous. V lost 1 base, J lost 0 bases, and 7 bases lay in between. This CDR3 has 15 amino acids. The germline CDR1 and CDR2 sequences are MNHEY and SVGAGI. CDR3 DNA sequence: TGTGCCAGCAGTTACTTCCCTATTAGCAATCAGCCCCAGCATTTT. As protein: CASSYFPISNQPQHF.

The genes are TRBV12-5 and TRBJ2-7; tentative D call: TRBD1 (6 bases). The CDR3 contains 15 residues. Looked up from germline, CDR1 is LGHNT and CDR2 is FRNRAP. Deletions cut 3 bases from V and 3 bases from J, with 15 bases between. DNA of the CDR3: TGTGCTAGTGGTTTAGGGACACTTGGATTCTACGAGCAGTACTTC. It translates to CASGLGTLGFYEQYF. Full variable domain (rest looked up from reference TRBV12-5 and TRBJ2-7): DARVTQTPRHKVTEMGQEVTMRCQPILGHNTVFWYRQTMMQGLELLAYFRNRAPLDDSGMPKDRFSAEMPDATLATLKIQPSEPRDSAVYFCASGLGTLGFYEQYFGPGTRLTVT.

This rearrangement joins TRBV4-3 to TRBJ2-3; D gene unclear. Germline-derived CDR1 and CDR2 are LGHNA and YSLEER. V lost 5 bases and J lost 0, with 12 bases in between. The CDR3 is 15 residues long. The CDR3 nucleotides are TGCGCCAGCAGCATCTTTTCGAGCAGCACAGATACGCAGTATTTT. It translates to CASSIFSSSTDTQYF.

The chain recombines TRBV5-1 with TRBJ1-2; D remains ambiguous. The length of the CDR3 is 14 residues. Trimming shortened V by 0 bases and J by 8 bases, and 14 bases separated the two germline ends. Germline V lookup: CDR1 SGHRS, CDR2 YFSETQ. CDR3 sequence: CASSLAANPEGYTF. CDR3 in DNA: TGCGCCAGCAGCTTGGCGGCAAACCCCGAGGGCTACACCTTC. Combining the CDR3 with reference TRBV5-1 and TRBJ1-2 gives the whole variable domain KAGVTQTPRYLIKTRGQQVTLSCSPISGHRSVSWYQQTPGQGLQFLFEYFSETQRNKGNFPGRFSGRQFSNSRSEMNVSTLELGDSALYLCASSLAANPEGYTFGSGTRLTVV.

V usage is TRBV28 and J usage is TRBJ2-4, with 8 bases fitting TRBD2. The CDR3 has 16 residues. The germline gives CDR1 MDHEN, CDR2 SYDVKM. J was trimmed by 9 bases and V by 4 bases; bases with no gene match: 14. CDR3 DNA: TGTGCCAGCAGTTCCGGGACTAGGGGAGGGGTTTTCATTCAGTACTTC. Protein sequence: CASSSGTRGGVFIQYF. The full variable domain, its missing parts supplied by reference TRBV28 and TRBJ2-4, is DVKVTQSSRYLVKRTGEKVFLECVQDMDHENMFWYRQDPGLGLRLIYFSYDVKMKEKGDIPEGYSVSREKKERFSLILESASTNQTSMYLCASSSGTRGGVFIQYFGAGTRLSVL.

This clonotype was counted a single time. This rearrangement joins TRBV14 to TRBJ1-1; 8 bases line up with TRBD1. Germline V CDR1 and CDR2: SGHDN, FVKESK. This CDR3 contains 15 residues. The junction had 10 bases not matched to a gene; V was cut back by 5 bases and J by 5 bases. The CDR3 coding sequence is TGTGCCAGCAGCGACAGGGGTCTTGGGTTGACTGAAGCTTTCTTT. Its protein product is CASSDRGLGLTEAFF.

The chain recombines TRBV5-4 with TRBJ2-3; the match to TRBD2 covers 8 bases. V was clipped by 0 bases and J by 5 bases; unmatched bases: 8. CDR1 and CDR2 from the germline V gene are SGHNT and YYREEE (reference sequence). The CDR3 spans 16 residues. The DNA for the CDR3 is TGTGCCAGCAGCTTGGTCGGGAGGGCCGCAGGAGATACGCAGTATTTT. It specifies CASSLVGRAAGDTQYF.